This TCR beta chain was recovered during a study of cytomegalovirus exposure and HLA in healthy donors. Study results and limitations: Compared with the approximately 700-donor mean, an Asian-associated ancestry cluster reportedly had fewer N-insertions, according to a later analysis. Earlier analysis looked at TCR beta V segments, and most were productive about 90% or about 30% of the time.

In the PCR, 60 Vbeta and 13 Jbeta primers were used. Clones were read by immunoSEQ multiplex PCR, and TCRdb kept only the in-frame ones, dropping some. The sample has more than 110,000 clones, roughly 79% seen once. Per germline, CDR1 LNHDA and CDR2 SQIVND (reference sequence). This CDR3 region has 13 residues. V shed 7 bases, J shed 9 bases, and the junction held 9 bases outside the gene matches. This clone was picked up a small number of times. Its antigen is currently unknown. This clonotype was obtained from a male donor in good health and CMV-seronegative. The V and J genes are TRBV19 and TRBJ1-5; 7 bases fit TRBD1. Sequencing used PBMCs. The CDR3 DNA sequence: TGTGCCAGTACAGGGGGGCACCTTACGCCCCAGCATTTT. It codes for CASTGGHLTPQHF.